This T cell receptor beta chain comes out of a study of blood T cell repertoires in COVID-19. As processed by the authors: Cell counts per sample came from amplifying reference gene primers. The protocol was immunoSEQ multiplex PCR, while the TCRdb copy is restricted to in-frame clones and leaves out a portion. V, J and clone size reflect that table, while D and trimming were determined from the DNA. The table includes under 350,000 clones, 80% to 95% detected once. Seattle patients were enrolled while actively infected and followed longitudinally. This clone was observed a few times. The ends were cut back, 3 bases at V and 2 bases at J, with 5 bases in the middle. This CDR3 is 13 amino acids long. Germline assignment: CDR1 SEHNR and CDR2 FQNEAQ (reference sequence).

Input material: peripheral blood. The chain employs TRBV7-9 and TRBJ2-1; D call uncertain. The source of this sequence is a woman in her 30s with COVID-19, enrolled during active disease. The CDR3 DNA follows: TGTGCCAGCAGCTTCGCAGCCTACAATGAGCAGTTCTTC. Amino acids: CASSFAAYNEQFF.